This TCR beta chain was captured by sequencing in a study of cytomegalovirus exposure and HLA in healthy donors. About the research overall: In terms of ancestry, the Caucasian-associated cluster contained 80% to 90% of the 300 to 400 genotyped donors.

PCR was performed using 60 Vbeta and 13 Jbeta primers. Sequencing was performed with immunoSEQ multiplex PCR; in TCRdb, only in-frame clones are kept and a portion is missing. This sample has some 170,000 clones, with approximately 81% found just once. Study conclusions and caveats: Of the V segments, some could not be distinguished, including TRBV6-2 and TRBV6-3, and were excluded. Highly shared variants forming one cluster were likely a sequencing artifact.

This clone was found once. Its antigen is still unknown. J gave up 7 bases and V 0 bases, and 9 bases lay outside the gene matches. CDR1 and CDR2 (germline): SQVTM, ANQGSEA. The CDR3 length is 15 residues. The sequence derives from a woman aged 30 to 39 in good health and CMV-seropositive. The sequenced sample was PBMCs. V and J are TRBV29-1 and TRBJ2-1; 7 bases are shared with TRBD1. The CDR3 nucleotides are TGCAGCGTTGAAGATCTCAAGGGGGCAAGGAATGAGCAGTTCTTC. Translated, it gives CSVEDLKGARNEQFF.